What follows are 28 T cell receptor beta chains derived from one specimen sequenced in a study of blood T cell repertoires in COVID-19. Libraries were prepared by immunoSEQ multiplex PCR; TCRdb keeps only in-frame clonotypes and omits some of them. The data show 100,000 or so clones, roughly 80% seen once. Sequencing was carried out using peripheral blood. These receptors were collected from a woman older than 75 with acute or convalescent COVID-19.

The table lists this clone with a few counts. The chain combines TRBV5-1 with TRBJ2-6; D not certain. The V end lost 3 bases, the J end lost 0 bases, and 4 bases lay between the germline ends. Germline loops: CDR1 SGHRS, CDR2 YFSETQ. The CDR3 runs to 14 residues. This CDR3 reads CASSWSSGANVLTF. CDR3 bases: TGCGCCAGCAGCTGGAGCTCTGGGGCCAACGTCCTGACTTTC.

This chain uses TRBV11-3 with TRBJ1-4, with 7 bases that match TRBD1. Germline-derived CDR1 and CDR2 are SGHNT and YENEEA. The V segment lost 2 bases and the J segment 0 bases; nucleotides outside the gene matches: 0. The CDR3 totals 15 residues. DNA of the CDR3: TGTGCCAGCAGCTTACAGGGGGCAACTAATGAAAAACTGTTTTTT. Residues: CASSLQGATNEKLFF.

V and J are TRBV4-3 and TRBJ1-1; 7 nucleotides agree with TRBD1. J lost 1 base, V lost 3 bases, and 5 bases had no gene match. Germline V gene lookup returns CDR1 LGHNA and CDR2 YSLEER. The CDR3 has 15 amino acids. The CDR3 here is CASSQTGRSNTEAFF. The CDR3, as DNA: TGCGCCAGCAGCCAGACAGGGCGATCGAACACTGAAGCTTTCTTT.

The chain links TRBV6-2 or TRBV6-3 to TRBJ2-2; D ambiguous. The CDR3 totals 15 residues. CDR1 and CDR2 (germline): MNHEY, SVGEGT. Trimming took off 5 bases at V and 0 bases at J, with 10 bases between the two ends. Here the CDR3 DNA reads TGTGCCAGCAGTCCCCCAACAGCGAACACCGGGGAGCTGTTTTTT. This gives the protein CASSPPTANTGELFF.

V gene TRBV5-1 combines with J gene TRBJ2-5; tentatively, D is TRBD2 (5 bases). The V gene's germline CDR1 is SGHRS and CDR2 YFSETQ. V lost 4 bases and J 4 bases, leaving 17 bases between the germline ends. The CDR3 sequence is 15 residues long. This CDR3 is CASSGGTLSGETQYF. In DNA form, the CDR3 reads TGCGCCAGCAGCGGAGGTACTCTTAGTGGAGAGACCCAGTACTTC.

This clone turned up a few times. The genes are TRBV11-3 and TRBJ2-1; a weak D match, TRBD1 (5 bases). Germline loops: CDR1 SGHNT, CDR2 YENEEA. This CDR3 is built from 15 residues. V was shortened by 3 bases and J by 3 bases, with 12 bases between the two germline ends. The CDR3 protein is CASSLAVGDYNEQFF. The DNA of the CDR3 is TGTGCCAGCAGCTTGGCGGTAGGGGACTACAATGAGCAGTTCTTC.

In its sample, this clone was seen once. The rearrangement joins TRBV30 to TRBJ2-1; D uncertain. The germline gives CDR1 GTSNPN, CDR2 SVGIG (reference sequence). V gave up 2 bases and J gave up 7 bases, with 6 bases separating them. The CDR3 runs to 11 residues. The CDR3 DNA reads TGTGCCTGGAGTTCGAGGAATGAGCAGTTCTTC. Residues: CAWSSRNEQFF.

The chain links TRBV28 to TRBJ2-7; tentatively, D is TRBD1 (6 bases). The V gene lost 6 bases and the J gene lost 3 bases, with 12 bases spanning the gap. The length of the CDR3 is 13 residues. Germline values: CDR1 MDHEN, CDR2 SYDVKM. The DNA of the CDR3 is TGTGCCAGCAGCCTCGGACAGATCTACGAGCAGTACTTC. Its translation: CASSLGQIYEQYF.

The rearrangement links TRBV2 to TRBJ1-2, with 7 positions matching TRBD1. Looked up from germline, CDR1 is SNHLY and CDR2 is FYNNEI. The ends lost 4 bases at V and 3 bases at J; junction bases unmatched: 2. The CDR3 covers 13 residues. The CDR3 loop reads CASSGGQYYGYTF. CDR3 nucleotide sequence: TGTGCCAGCAGTGGGGGACAGTACTATGGCTACACCTTC. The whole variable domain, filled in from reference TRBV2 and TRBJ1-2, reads EPEVTQTPSHQVTQMGQEVILRCVPISNHLYFYWYRQILGQKVEFLVSFYNNEISEKSEIFDDQFSVERPDGSNFTLKIRSTKLEDSAMYFCASSGGQYYGYTFGSGTRLTVV.

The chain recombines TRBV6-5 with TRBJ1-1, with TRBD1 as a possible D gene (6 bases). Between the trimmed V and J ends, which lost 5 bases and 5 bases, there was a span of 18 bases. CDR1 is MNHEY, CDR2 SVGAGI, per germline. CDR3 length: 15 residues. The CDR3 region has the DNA TGTGCCAGCAGTAGAGACGGACAGATCGGGACTGAAGCTTTCTTT. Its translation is CASSRDGQIGTEAFF.

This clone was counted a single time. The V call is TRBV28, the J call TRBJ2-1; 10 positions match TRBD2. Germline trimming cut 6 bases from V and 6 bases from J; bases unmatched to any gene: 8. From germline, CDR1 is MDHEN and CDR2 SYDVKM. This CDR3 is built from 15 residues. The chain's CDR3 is CASSAPGLAINEQFF. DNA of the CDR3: TGTGCCAGCAGCGCTCCGGGACTAGCGATCAATGAGCAGTTCTTC.

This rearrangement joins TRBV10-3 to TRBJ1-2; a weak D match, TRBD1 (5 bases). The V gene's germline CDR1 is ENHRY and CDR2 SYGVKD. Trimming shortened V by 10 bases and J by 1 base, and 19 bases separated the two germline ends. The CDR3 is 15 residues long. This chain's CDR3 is CATLGQVGNNYGYTF. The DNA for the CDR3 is TGTGCCACCTTGGGGCAAGTAGGGAATAACTATGGCTACACCTTC.

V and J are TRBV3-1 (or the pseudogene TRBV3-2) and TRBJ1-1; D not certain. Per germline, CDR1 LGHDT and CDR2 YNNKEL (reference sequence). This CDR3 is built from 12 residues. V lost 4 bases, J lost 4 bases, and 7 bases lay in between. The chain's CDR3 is CASSLPGTEAFF. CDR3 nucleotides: TGTGCCAGCAGCCTCCCGGGCACTGAAGCTTTCTTT.

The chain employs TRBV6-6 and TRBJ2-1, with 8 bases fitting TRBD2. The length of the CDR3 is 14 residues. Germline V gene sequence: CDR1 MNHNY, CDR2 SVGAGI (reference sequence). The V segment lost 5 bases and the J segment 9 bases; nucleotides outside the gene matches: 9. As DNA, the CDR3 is TGTGCCAGCAGTCGTCTAGCGGGTAGGGGTGAGCAGTTCTTC. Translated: CASSRLAGRGEQFF.

The CDR3 DNA is TGCGCCAGCAGACGCACAGCGGGAGGGCCCAATGAGCAGTTCTTC. It specifies CASRRTAGGPNEQFF. The chain has TRBV5-1 and TRBJ2-1; 10 bases are a match to TRBD2. Germline V gives CDR1 SGHRS, CDR2 YFSETQ. CDR3 length: 15 amino acids. J gave up 6 bases and V 5 bases, and 8 bases lay outside the gene matches.

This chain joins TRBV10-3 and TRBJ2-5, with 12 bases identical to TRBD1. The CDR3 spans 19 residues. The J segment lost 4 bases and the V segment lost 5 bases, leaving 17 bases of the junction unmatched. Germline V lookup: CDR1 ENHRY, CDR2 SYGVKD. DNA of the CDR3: TGTGCCATCAGTCCAAGTCCCGGGACAGGGGGCGCCGGTGTAGAGACCCAGTACTTC. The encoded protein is CAISPSPGTGGAGVETQYF.

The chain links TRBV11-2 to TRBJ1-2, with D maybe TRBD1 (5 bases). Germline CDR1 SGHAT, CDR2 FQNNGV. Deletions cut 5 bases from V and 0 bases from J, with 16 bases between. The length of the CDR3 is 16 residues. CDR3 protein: CASSHQGKASNYGYTF. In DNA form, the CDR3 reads TGTGCCAGCAGCCACCAGGGAAAGGCTTCTAACTATGGCTACACCTTC.

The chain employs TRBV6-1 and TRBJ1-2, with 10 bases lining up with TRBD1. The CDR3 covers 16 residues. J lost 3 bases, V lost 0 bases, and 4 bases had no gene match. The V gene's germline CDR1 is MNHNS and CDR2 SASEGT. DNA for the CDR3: TGTGCCAGCAGTGAAGCGGCGGGACAGGGGTACTATGGCTACACCTTC. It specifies CASSEAAGQGYYGYTF.

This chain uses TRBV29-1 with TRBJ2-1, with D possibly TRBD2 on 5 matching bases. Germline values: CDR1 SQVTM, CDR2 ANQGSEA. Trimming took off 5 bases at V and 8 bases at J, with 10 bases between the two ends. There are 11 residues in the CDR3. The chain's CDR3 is CSVTSSDEQFF. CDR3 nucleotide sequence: TGCAGCGTTACTAGTTCTGATGAGCAGTTCTTC.

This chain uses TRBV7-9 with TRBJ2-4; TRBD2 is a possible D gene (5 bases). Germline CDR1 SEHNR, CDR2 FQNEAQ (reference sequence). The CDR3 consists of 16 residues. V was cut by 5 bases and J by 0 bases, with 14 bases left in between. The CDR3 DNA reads TGTGCCAGCAGCGCGGGTGAGGATCTAGCCAAAAACATTCAGTACTTC. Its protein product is CASSAGEDLAKNIQYF.

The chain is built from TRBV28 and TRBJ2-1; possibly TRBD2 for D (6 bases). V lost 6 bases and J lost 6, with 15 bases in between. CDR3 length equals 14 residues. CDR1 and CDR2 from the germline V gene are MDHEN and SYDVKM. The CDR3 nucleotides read TGTGCCAGCAGCCAATGGACCGGGGGCAATGAGCAGTTCTTC. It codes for CASSQWTGGNEQFF.

CDR3: CASNGGDEKLFF. DNA for the CDR3: TGTGCCAGCAATGGGGGGGATGAAAAACTGTTTTTT. The chain uses TRBV5-4 and TRBJ1-4; TRBD1 might be the D (5 bases). Germline lookup yields CDR1 SGHNT and CDR2 YYREEE (reference sequence). V lost 6 bases and J lost 6, with 9 bases in between. The CDR3 sequence is 12 residues long.

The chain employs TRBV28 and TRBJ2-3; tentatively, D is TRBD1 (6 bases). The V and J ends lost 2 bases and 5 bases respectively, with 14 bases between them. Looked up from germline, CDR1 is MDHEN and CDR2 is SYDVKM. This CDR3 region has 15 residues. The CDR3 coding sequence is TGTGCCAGCAGTTTAGCAGGGGCAGTGGTAGATACGCAGTATTTT. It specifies CASSLAGAVVDTQYF.

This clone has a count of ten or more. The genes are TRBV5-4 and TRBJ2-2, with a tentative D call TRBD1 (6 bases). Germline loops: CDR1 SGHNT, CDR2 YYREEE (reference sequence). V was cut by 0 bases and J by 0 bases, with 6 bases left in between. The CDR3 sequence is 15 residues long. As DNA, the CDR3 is TGTGCCAGCAGCTTGGACAGGGCGAACACCGGGGAGCTGTTTTTT. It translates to CASSLDRANTGELFF.

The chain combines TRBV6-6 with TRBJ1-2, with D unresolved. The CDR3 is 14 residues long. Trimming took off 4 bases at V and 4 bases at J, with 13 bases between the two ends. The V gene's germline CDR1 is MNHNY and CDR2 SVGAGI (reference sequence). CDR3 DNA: TGTGCCAGCAGTTCGGAGGCTCGTGGCTATGGCTACACCTTC. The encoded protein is CASSSEARGYGYTF.

CDR3 residues: CAWRLPGSVYGYTF. Written as DNA, the CDR3 is TGTGCCTGGAGGTTACCGGGATCCGTCTATGGCTACACCTTC. The chain is built from TRBV30 and TRBJ1-2, with D unclear. Germline CDR1 is GTSNPN and CDR2 is SVGIG (reference sequence). The CDR3 consists of 14 residues. V lost 3 bases and J 4 bases, leaving 15 bases between the germline ends.

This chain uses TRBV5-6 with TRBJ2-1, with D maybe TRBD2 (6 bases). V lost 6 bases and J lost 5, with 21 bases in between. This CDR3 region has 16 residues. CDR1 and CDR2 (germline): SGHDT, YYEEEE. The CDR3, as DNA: TGTGCCAGCACCCTCCTAGACGGGAGTGAAAACAATGAGCAGTTCTTC. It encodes CASTLLDGSENNEQFF.

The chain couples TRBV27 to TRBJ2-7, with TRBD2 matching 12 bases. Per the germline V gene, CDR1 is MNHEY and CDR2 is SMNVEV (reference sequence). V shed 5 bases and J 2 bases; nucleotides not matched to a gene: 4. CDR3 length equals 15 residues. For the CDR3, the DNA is TGTGCCAGCAGTCGGTGGACTAGCGGGGCCTACGAGCAGTACTTC. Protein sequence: CASSRWTSGAYEQYF.